The 30 T cell receptor beta chains presented below share a single source sample, sequenced in a study of cytomegalovirus exposure and HLA in healthy donors. A multiplex PCR was run with 60 Vbeta primers and 13 Jbeta primers. This table comes from immunoSEQ multiplex PCR, and its TCRdb copy is limited to in-frame clones, with some not included. The sample holds approximately 110,000 clones, around 70% seen once. The sequencing input was PBMCs. All receptors come from a man aged 35 to 55 in good health and CMV-seronegative.

This clone was seen a single time. The chain is built from TRBV19 and TRBJ1-1, with TRBD1 identical over 10 bases. CDR3 length: 18 residues. Germline loops: CDR1 LNHDA, CDR2 SQIVND (reference sequence). After removal of 2 bases from V and 3 bases from J, the junction contained 12 bases not matched to a gene. The DNA of the CDR3 is TGTGCCAGTAGTATAAAGTCGCCGGGACAGGGGTTTGACACTGAAGCTTTCTTT. Translated: CASSIKSPGQGFDTEAFF.

This chain joins TRBV7-7 and TRBJ1-2, with 8 bases identical to TRBD1. CDR3 length equals 15 residues. Germline CDR1 is SSHAT and CDR2 is FNYEAQ (reference sequence). Unmatched junction bases numbered 9, after V lost 5 bases and J lost 4 bases. CDR3 bases: TGTGCCAGCAGCCAAACAGGGGGTCTCACCTATGGCTACACCTTC. This translates into CASSQTGGLTYGYTF. Filled out from reference TRBV7-7 and TRBJ1-2, the complete variable domain reads GAGVSQSPRYKVTKRGQDVTLRCDPISSHATLYWYQQALGQGPEFLTYFNYEAQPDKSGLPSDRFSAERPEGSISTLTIQRTEQRDSAMYRCASSQTGGLTYGYTFGSGTRLTVV.

The chain employs TRBV19 and TRBJ1-1, with D maybe TRBD1 (5 bases). Trimming left V 3 bases short and J 10 bases short, with 15 bases between. Germline CDR1 LNHDA, CDR2 SQIVND (reference sequence). CDR3 length: 13 amino acids. CDR3 protein: CASSIGGGMAAFF. The CDR3 bases are TGTGCCAGTAGTATCGGCGGGGGGATGGCAGCTTTCTTT.

In DNA, the CDR3 is TGTGCCAGCAGCCATGATGGGGCAGGACCTAGCTCTGGAAACACCATATATTTT. Translating it yields CASSHDGAGPSSGNTIYF. The chain links TRBV7-9 to TRBJ1-3; a possible D gene is TRBD1 (5 bases). Trimming pared 5 bases from V and 0 bases from J, leaving 20 bases between. This CDR3 has 18 residues. Per germline, CDR1 SEHNR and CDR2 FQNEAQ (reference sequence).

The chain has TRBV5-1 and TRBJ1-1, with D hard to call. This CDR3 comprises 11 residues. The V gene's germline CDR1 is SGHRS and CDR2 YFSETQ. V dropped 3 bases and J dropped 3 bases, with 3 bases sitting between them. CDR3 sequence (DNA): TGCGCCAGCAGCTCAGACACTGAAGCTTTCTTT. Its protein product is CASSSDTEAFF.

This clone was recorded a few times. The chain couples TRBV7-2 to TRBJ2-2, with 13 bases aligning to TRBD2. Germline V gene data show CDR1 as SGHTA and CDR2 as FQGNSA. The trim removed 5 bases at V and 7 bases at J, leaving 4 bases unmatched. The CDR3 has 15 residues. CDR3 residues: CASSGLAGVIGELFF. CDR3 bases: TGTGCCAGCAGCGGACTAGCGGGAGTGATCGGGGAGCTGTTTTTT.

This clone is a singleton in its sample. The chain combines TRBV6-5 with TRBJ1-1, with 9 positions matching TRBD1. The germline gives CDR1 MNHEY, CDR2 SVGAGI. The V and J ends lost 5 bases and 4 bases, in that order; junction bases with no gene match: 2. There are 13 residues in the CDR3. The CDR3 DNA follows: TGTGCCAGCAGTCGGGACAGGGCCACTGAAGCTTTCTTT. It is translated as CASSRDRATEAFF.

This chain links TRBV10-1 with TRBJ2-1, with TRBD2 matching 14 bases. CDR1 is WNHNN, CDR2 SYGVQD, per germline (reference sequence). The CDR3 extends over 16 amino acids. With 7 bases clipped from V and 8 bases from J, the junction kept 10 bases outside the gene matches. This CDR3 is CASKTPGLAGDYEQFF. Written as DNA, the CDR3 is TGCGCCAGCAAAACACCGGGACTAGCGGGAGATTATGAGCAGTTCTTC.

This clone came up a few times. In nucleotides, the CDR3 is TGTGCCAGCAGCTTGTACCAGGGTATCAATCAGCCCCAGCATTTT. It is translated as CASSLYQGINQPQHF. The chain combines TRBV5-6 with TRBJ1-5; D is perhaps TRBD1 (5 bases). The V gene lost 1 base and the J gene lost 3 bases, with 11 bases spanning the gap. The CDR3 has 15 residues. CDR1 and CDR2 (germline): SGHDT, YYEEEE.

The chain carries TRBV21-1 and TRBJ2-2; the table gives TRBD1 as D, unverified against the DNA. TRBV21-1 constitutes a pseudogene. The CDR3 totals 15 residues. The CDR3 reads CARGMGQGSTGELFF. The CDR3 coding sequence is TGTGCCAGGGGGATGGGACAGGGAAGCACCGGGGAGCTGTTTTTT.

This clone showed up just a few times. This same CDR3 is encoded by further DNA sequences in the sample. This sequence joins TRBV6-4 and TRBJ2-3, with 9 bases lining up with TRBD2. The germline CDR1 and CDR2 sequences are MRHNA and SNTAGT. The CDR3 runs to 15 residues. V trimming: 2 bases; J trimming: 3 bases; junction bases outside the gene matches: 3. The CDR3 loop is CASSDGAGGTDTQYF. Here the CDR3 DNA reads TGTGCCAGCAGTGACGGGGCGGGAGGGACAGATACGCAGTATTTT.

This chain uses TRBV7-2 with TRBJ2-7; possibly TRBD1 for D (5 bases). Germline values: CDR1 SGHTA, CDR2 FQGNSA. There are 14 residues in the CDR3. V was shortened by 0 bases and J by 3 bases, with 9 bases between the two germline ends. The CDR3 region is CASSLAGADYEQYF. The CDR3 DNA reads TGTGCCAGCAGCTTAGCTGGGGCCGACTACGAGCAGTACTTC.

The chain links TRBV6-5 to TRBJ2-5; D may be TRBD1 (5 bases). Germline CDR1 reads MNHEY; CDR2 reads SVGAGI. Trimming stripped 6 bases from V and 2 bases from J, with 16 bases between. The CDR3 has 15 residues. The CDR3 protein is CASRTGLRRQETQYF. The CDR3 DNA reads TGTGCCAGCAGAACAGGCTTACGCAGGCAAGAGACCCAGTACTTC.

V gene TRBV25-1 combines with J gene TRBJ1-2, with 8 bases that match TRBD1. Trimming at V came to 5 bases and at J to 8 bases, leaving 7 bases not matched to a gene. Germline V gene data show CDR1 as MGHDK and CDR2 as SYGVNS. CDR3 length: 13 residues. The CDR3 sequence: CASSPQGALGYTF. The DNA of the CDR3 is TGTGCCAGCAGTCCCCAGGGGGCCCTAGGCTACACCTTC.

In nucleotides, the CDR3 is TGTGCCAGTAACAGGGGCGGGAACACTGAAGCTTTCTTT. Its protein product is CASNRGGNTEAFF. V gene TRBV19 combines with J gene TRBJ1-1; TRBD1 agrees at 7 bases. The trim removed 7 bases at V and 1 base at J, leaving 3 bases unmatched. Looked up from germline, CDR1 is LNHDA and CDR2 is SQIVND (reference sequence). The CDR3 sequence is 13 residues long.

The chain employs TRBV27 and TRBJ2-7, with 12 positions matching TRBD2. The CDR3 covers 15 residues. V lost 4 bases, J lost 6 bases, and 7 bases stayed unmatched. From germline, CDR1 is MNHEY and CDR2 SMNVEV (reference sequence). In DNA, the CDR3 is TGTGCCAGCAGTTCCACGACTAGCGGGAGCCTCGAGCAGTACTTC. It is translated as CASSSTTSGSLEQYF.

The gene calls are TRBV9 and TRBJ2-2; the match to TRBD1 covers 8 bases. The V gene end was trimmed by 3 bases and the J gene end by 1 base; junction bases not matched to a gene: 8. The CDR3 spans 17 residues. Per germline, CDR1 SGDLS and CDR2 YYNGEE. In DNA form, the CDR3 reads TGTGCCAGCAGCGAGGGCAGGGGGCTGGTGAACACCGGGGAGCTGTTTTTT. The encoded protein is CASSEGRGLVNTGELFF.

The chain couples TRBV15 to TRBJ2-1, with D perhaps TRBD2 (6 bases). The CDR3 is made up of 17 amino acids. The germline V and J ends were trimmed by 0 bases and 0 bases, with 12 bases remaining between them. CDR1 and CDR2 (germline): LNHNV, YYDKDF (reference sequence). The CDR3 sequence is CATSRDRGTTSYNEQFF. The CDR3 nucleotides read TGTGCCACCAGCAGAGATCGGGGGACCACCTCCTACAATGAGCAGTTCTTC. The entire variable domain, with the rest obtained from reference TRBV15 and TRBJ2-1, is as follows: DAMVIQNPRYQVTQFGKPVTLSCSQTLNHNVMYWYQQKSSQAPKLLFHYYDKDFNNEADTPDNFQSRRPNTSFCFLDIRSPGLGDTAMYLCATSRDRGTTSYNEQFFGPGTRLTVL.

This chain's CDR3 is CASSLSDGNNEQFF. In DNA, the CDR3 is TGTGCCAGCAGCTTAAGTGACGGGAACAATGAGCAGTTCTTC. The V gene is TRBV7-3, the J gene TRBJ2-1; TRBD2 is a possible D gene (5 bases). V lost 1 base and J 5 bases, leaving 9 bases between the germline ends. Germline CDR1 and CDR2: SGHTA and FQGTGA. This CDR3 spans 14 amino acids.

This clone was detected a few times. The chain couples TRBV19 to TRBJ2-7; 9 positions match TRBD1. The CDR3 runs 15 residues. The J segment lost 5 bases and the V segment lost 10 bases, leaving 15 bases of the junction unmatched. The germline V gene encodes CDR1 LNHDA and CDR2 SQIVND (reference sequence). Written as DNA, the CDR3 is TGTGCCACCGCCCCTTCGGGACAGGGTGACCACGAGCAGTACTTC. Translated, it gives CATAPSGQGDHEQYF.

J is TRBJ2-5 and V is TRBV5-4, with 7 bases aligning to TRBD1. The CDR3 is made up of 14 amino acids. The germline gives CDR1 SGHNT, CDR2 YYREEE (reference sequence). V shed 1 base and J 14 bases; nucleotides not matched to a gene: 14. Here the CDR3 reads CASSLTGVPSEHYF. The CDR3 nucleotides read TGTGCCAGCAGCTTGACAGGGGTACCGAGTGAGCATTACTTC.

The chain joins TRBV6-1 to TRBJ2-5; D is ambiguous. The V gene lost 6 bases and the J gene lost 8 bases, with 19 bases spanning the gap. This CDR3 is built from 14 residues. Per the germline V gene, CDR1 is MNHNS and CDR2 is SASEGT. The CDR3, as DNA: TGTGCCAGCAGACCGACTCCCCAGCTGGTTACCCAGTACTTC. Its protein is CASRPTPQLVTQYF.

Only a few counts were recorded for this clone. The chain links TRBV6-6 to TRBJ1-2, with TRBD1 matching over 7 bases. Germline V lookup: CDR1 MNHNY, CDR2 SVGAGI (reference sequence). V trimming: 6 bases; J trimming: 8 bases; junction bases outside the gene matches: 6. The CDR3 has 12 residues. The CDR3 DNA sequence: TGTGCCAGCAGCCCCACAGGGGCCGGCTACACCTTC. Protein: CASSPTGAGYTF.

This chain joins TRBV5-4 and TRBJ2-2; TRBD1 matches at 8 bases. Germline V gene data show CDR1 as SGHNT and CDR2 as YYREEE (reference sequence). V lost 0 bases to trimming and J lost 3 bases; unmatched junction nucleotides: 7. This CDR3 has 17 amino acids. CDR3 nucleotides: TGTGCCAGCAGCTTGGTTTTGCAGGGGGCGCACACCGGGGAGCTGTTTTTT. It yields the protein CASSLVLQGAHTGELFF.

The V gene is TRBV19, the J gene TRBJ1-6, with D hard to call. The germline V gene encodes CDR1 LNHDA and CDR2 SQIVND (reference sequence). V was cut by 4 bases and J by 0 bases, with 7 bases left in between. The CDR3 length is 15 residues. This CDR3 reads CASSSGSSYNSPLHF. In nucleotides, the CDR3 is TGTGCCAGTAGTAGCGGGAGCTCCTATAATTCACCCCTCCACTTT. The full variable domain, rest sourced from reference TRBV19 and TRBJ1-6, is DGGITQSPKYLFRKEGQNVTLSCEQNLNHDAMYWYRQDPGQGLRLIYYSQIVNDFQKGDIAEGYSVSREKKESFPLTVTSAQKNPTAFYLCASSSGSSYNSPLHFGNGTRLTVT.

V usage is TRBV11-3 and J usage is TRBJ2-1; the match to TRBD2 covers 8 bases. V shed 1 base and J 0 bases; nucleotides not matched to a gene: 2. CDR3 length: 16 residues. Germline V gene data show CDR1 as SGHNT and CDR2 as YENEEA. The CDR3 sequence: CASSLVGTSSYNEQFF. In DNA, the CDR3 is TGTGCCAGCAGCTTAGTCGGGACTAGCTCCTACAATGAGCAGTTCTTC.

The chain has TRBV6-6 and TRBJ2-5; D is possibly TRBD1 (6 bases). The J call may be faulty, since TRBJ2-7 better matches the DNA end. Per the germline V gene, CDR1 is MNHNY and CDR2 is SVGAGI (reference sequence). The CDR3 runs 14 residues. The CDR3 here is CASSYRDISYEQYF. CDR3 DNA: TGTGCCAGCAGTTACAGGGACATCTCCTACGAGCAGTACTTC.

The chain joins TRBV28 to TRBJ1-4; D is possibly TRBD1 (6 bases). Trimming pared 3 bases from V and 5 bases from J, leaving 13 bases between. CDR3 size: 15 residues. Germline values: CDR1 MDHEN, CDR2 SYDVKM. CDR3 coding DNA: TGTGCCAGCAGTTTTAGGACAGTGGTAAATGAAAAACTGTTTTTT. Residues: CASSFRTVVNEKLFF.

The CDR3 region is CATSPGQGYGYTF. In nucleotides, the CDR3 is TGTGCCACCAGCCCCGGCCAGGGGTATGGCTACACCTTC. V gene TRBV15 combines with J gene TRBJ1-2; the D gene is possibly TRBD1 (6 bases). Trimming stripped 5 bases from V and 5 bases from J, with 12 bases between. The CDR3 length is 13 residues. Germline V CDR1 and CDR2: LNHNV, YYDKDF (reference sequence).

The chain employs TRBV5-1 and TRBJ1-6, with TRBD1 as a possible D gene (5 bases). This CDR3 has 16 amino acids. CDR1 SGHRS and CDR2 YFSETQ come from the germline V gene. V shed 0 bases and J shed 3 bases, with 10 bases lying between them. DNA of the CDR3: TGCGCCAGCAGCTTGGAGGGAGGGGACTATAATTCACCCCTCCACTTT. Its translation: CASSLEGGDYNSPLHF. The entire variable domain, with the rest obtained from reference TRBV5-1 and TRBJ1-6, is as follows: KAGVTQTPRYLIKTRGQQVTLSCSPISGHRSVSWYQQTPGQGLQFLFEYFSETQRNKGNFPGRFSGRQFSNSRSEMNVSTLELGDSALYLCASSLEGGDYNSPLHFGNGTRLTVT.